These 25 T cell receptor beta chains came from one sample sequenced in a study of technical replicates of blood from a few donors. Using immunoSEQ multiplex PCR, the repertoire was profiled, and TCRdb retains in-frame clones only, with some absent. The sample contains more than 70,000 clones, about nine tenths of which appear only once. The source material was T cells isolated from PBMCs. These receptors originate from a human donor in good health.

The chain is built from TRBV5-1 and TRBJ2-2, with unresolved D. The CDR3 sequence is 16 residues long. Germline CDR1 and CDR2: SGHRS and YFSETQ. Trimming stripped 0 bases from V and 1 base from J, with 10 bases between. CDR3 nucleotide sequence: TGCGCCAGCAGCTTGGACCCGCCGGTGAACACCGGGGAGCTGTTTTTT. Amino acids: CASSLDPPVNTGELFF. Looking up the rest from reference TRBV5-1 and TRBJ2-2 gives the full variable domain: KAGVTQTPRYLIKTRGQQVTLSCSPISGHRSVSWYQQTPGQGLQFLFEYFSETQRNKGNFPGRFSGRQFSNSRSEMNVSTLELGDSALYLCASSLDPPVNTGELFFGEGSRLTVL.

V is TRBV27 and J is TRBJ2-3; unclear D gene. CDR3 size: 17 residues. Trimming left V 0 bases short and J 3 bases short, with 16 bases between. Germline CDR1 reads MNHEY; CDR2 reads SMNVEV (reference sequence). CDR3 coding DNA: TGTGCCAGCAGTTTATCTGCATACTACACCCGAACAGATACGCAGTATTTT. The encoded protein is CASSLSAYYTRTDTQYF.

This chain links TRBV21-1 with TRBJ2-7; TRBD2 was called by the table and not checked on the DNA. TRBV21-1 is annotated as a pseudogene. This CDR3 is 16 amino acids long. CDR3 in DNA: TGTGCCAGCAGCAAACCTACCGGGACTAGGGACGACGAGCAGTACTTC. Amino acids: CASSKPTGTRDDEQYF.

The J gene is TRBJ1-1, the V gene TRBV4-1, with D maybe TRBD1 (5 bases). The ends were cut back, 7 bases at V and 2 bases at J, with 20 bases in the middle. CDR1 is MGHRA and CDR2 is YSYEKL in the germline V gene. The CDR3 loop spans 16 amino acids. In nucleotides, the CDR3 is TGCGCCAGCAACCTCCAAGAGGACACTTTTAACACTGAAGCTTTCTTT. The encoded protein is CASNLQEDTFNTEAFF.

The gene calls are TRBV7-2 and TRBJ2-3; D is perhaps TRBD2 (6 bases). The CDR3 totals 14 residues. The V end lost 5 bases, the J end lost 1 base, and 10 bases lay between the germline ends. Germline CDR1 is SGHTA and CDR2 is FQGNSA. The CDR3 reads CASSPSSGTDTQYF. CDR3 DNA sequence: TGTGCCAGCAGCCCGTCTAGCGGCACAGATACGCAGTATTTT.

V is TRBV7-9 and J is TRBJ2-7, with TRBD1 matching 8 bases. V was pared by 4 bases and J by 0 bases, with 5 bases of the junction left unmatched. The V gene's germline CDR1 is SEHNR and CDR2 FQNEAQ (reference sequence). The CDR3 runs to 15 residues. The CDR3 bases are TGTGCCAGCAGCTCCCGGACAGGGACCTCCTACGAGCAGTACTTC. Encoded protein: CASSSRTGTSYEQYF.

V gene TRBV2 combines with J gene TRBJ2-2, with a tentative D call TRBD1 (8 bases). The CDR3 spans 17 residues. Trimming took off 6 bases at V and 7 bases at J, with 24 bases between the two ends. Germline V CDR1 and CDR2: SNHLY, FYNNEI. The CDR3 sequence is CASRDREARELNGELFF. CDR3 sequence (DNA): TGTGCCAGCAGGGACAGGGAGGCGCGGGAGTTGAACGGGGAGCTGTTTTTT.

Comment on this clone: Lacking the conserved final phenylalanine or tryptophan, this CDR3 likely reflects a read error. Because the CDR3's place on the DNA is in doubt, the DNA is left out and the CDR3 is given as listed by TCRdb. This chain links TRBV6-4 with TRBJ2-3; the tabulated D call, TRBD1, remains unverified against the DNA. The germline V gene encodes CDR1 MRHNA and CDR2 SNTAGT. The CDR3 is 8 residues long, ends included. CDR3 residues: CASSDWGP.

The rearrangement uses TRBV6-5 and TRBJ2-7; 7 nucleotides line up with TRBD1. The CDR3 is 13 amino acids. V lost 10 bases to trimming and J lost 0 bases; unmatched junction nucleotides: 6. Germline V gene data show CDR1 as MNHEY and CDR2 as SVGAGI. DNA of the CDR3: TGTGCCACCGGACAGGCCGGCTCCTACGAGCAGTACTTC. Protein sequence: CATGQAGSYEQYF.

CDR3 DNA: TGTGCCAGCGGGGGCCCGGGATCCTACGAGCAGTACTTC. Residues: CASGGPGSYEQYF. V is TRBV11-1 and J is TRBJ2-7, with D maybe TRBD1 (6 bases). This CDR3 region has 13 residues. The germline gives CDR1 SGHAT, CDR2 FQDESV (reference sequence). V lost 8 bases, J lost 1 base, and 12 bases lay in between.

The chain couples TRBV5-1 to TRBJ2-5, with a weak D call TRBD1 (5 bases). This CDR3 is built from 14 residues. Germline-derived CDR1 and CDR2 are SGHRS and YFSETQ. V dropped 4 bases and J dropped 2 bases, with 12 bases sitting between them. The CDR3 sequence: CASSRTGDQETQYF. For the CDR3, the DNA is TGCGCCAGCAGCCGTACAGGCGATCAAGAGACCCAGTACTTC.

V usage is TRBV6-5 and J usage is TRBJ2-3; D call uncertain. The CDR3 spans 12 residues. Germline V gene data show CDR1 as MNHEY and CDR2 as SVGAGI. V was clipped by 6 bases and J by 5 bases, with 9 bases between them. CDR3 sequence: CASSTPGDTQYF. The CDR3 DNA follows: TGTGCCAGCAGCACGCCCGGAGATACGCAGTATTTT.

This chain joins TRBV6-1 and TRBJ2-7, with a tentative D call TRBD1 (5 bases). CDR1 is MNHNS and CDR2 is SASEGT in the germline V gene. CDR3 length: 14 residues. V was clipped by 1 base and J by 5 bases, with 12 bases between them. In DNA form, the CDR3 reads TGTGCCAGCAGTGAAGACAGGTCCCGTGACGAGCAGTACTTC. Translation gives CASSEDRSRDEQYF.

The J gene is TRBJ2-5, the V gene TRBV5-1; D is perhaps TRBD2 (6 bases). V lost 6 bases and J 5 bases, leaving 17 bases between the germline ends. From germline, CDR1 is SGHRS and CDR2 YFSETQ. CDR3 length equals 14 residues. The CDR3 protein is CASTGPSGRETQYF. The CDR3 DNA is TGCGCCAGCACCGGGCCTTCGGGGAGGGAGACCCAGTACTTC. The variable domain in full, completed from reference TRBV5-1 and TRBJ2-5, reads KAGVTQTPRYLIKTRGQQVTLSCSPISGHRSVSWYQQTPGQGLQFLFEYFSETQRNKGNFPGRFSGRQFSNSRSEMNVSTLELGDSALYLCASTGPSGRETQYFGPGTRLLVL.

The chain carries TRBV5-6 and TRBJ1-1, with D hard to call. The length of the CDR3 is 15 residues. From germline, CDR1 is SGHDT and CDR2 YYEEEE. The V end was cut by 2 bases, the J end by 3 bases, with 14 bases between. The CDR3 DNA is TGTGCCAGCAGCTTCCCCCGGGGTACGCACACTGAAGCTTTCTTT. The encoded protein is CASSFPRGTHTEAFF.

This clone was seen only a few times. The genes are TRBV28 and TRBJ1-1; no clear D gene. Germline lookup yields CDR1 MDHEN and CDR2 SYDVKM. Trimming shortened V by 2 bases and J by 7 bases, and 8 bases separated the two germline ends. The CDR3 spans 12 residues. DNA for the CDR3: TGTGCCAGCAGTTTAATGTACAATGAAGCTTTCTTT. Its translation is CASSLMYNEAFF.

This chain joins TRBV5-1 and TRBJ2-7; the match to TRBD2 covers 12 bases. V lost 0 bases, J lost 2 bases, and 9 bases stayed unmatched. The germline CDR1 and CDR2 sequences are SGHRS and YFSETQ. CDR3 length: 18 residues. The chain's CDR3 is CASSLAASGRAGTYEQYF. Here the CDR3 DNA reads TGCGCCAGCAGCTTGGCCGCTAGCGGGAGGGCCGGAACCTACGAGCAGTACTTC.

The chain has TRBV10-1 and TRBJ2-5, with unresolved D. V was shortened by 2 bases and J by 3 bases, with 10 bases between the two germline ends. This CDR3 contains 14 residues. CDR1 is WNHNN and CDR2 is SYGVQD in the germline V gene (reference sequence). The CDR3 nucleotides are TGCGCCAGCAGTGAGACGGGTTCTGAAGAGACCCAGTACTTC. It encodes CASSETGSEETQYF.

The CDR3 region has the DNA TGTGCCAGCAGCCTCAGGGACTACAAAAATACGCAGTATTTT. This gives the protein CASSLRDYKNTQYF. V is TRBV13 and J is TRBJ2-3; TRBD2 matches 7 bases. This CDR3 comprises 14 residues. V lost 5 bases to trimming and J lost 7 bases; unmatched junction nucleotides: 9. Looked up from germline, CDR1 is PRHDT and CDR2 is FYEKMQ (reference sequence).

The J gene is TRBJ1-4, the V gene TRBV9; D is possibly TRBD1 (5 bases). The ends were cut back, 1 base at V and 7 bases at J, with 14 bases in the middle. CDR1 is SGDLS, CDR2 YYNGEE, per germline. The CDR3 extends over 15 amino acids. The CDR3 protein is CASSVSGVVGEKLFF. The DNA for the CDR3 is TGTGCCAGCAGCGTATCGGGGGTGGTTGGTGAAAAACTGTTTTTT. Full variable domain (rest looked up from reference TRBV9 and TRBJ1-4): DSGVTQTPKHLITATGQRVTLRCSPRSGDLSVYWYQQSLDQGLQFLIQYYNGEERAKGNILERFSAQQFPDLHSELNLSSLELGDSALYFCASSVSGVVGEKLFFGSGTQLSVL.

A word on this clone: The sample carries other DNA sequences with the same CDR3. The chain is built from TRBV7-9 and TRBJ2-1; D remains ambiguous. The CDR3 has 11 amino acids. V gave up 2 bases and J gave up 8 bases, with 4 bases separating them. In germline, CDR1 is SEHNR, CDR2 FQNEAQ (reference sequence). In DNA form, the CDR3 reads TGTGCCAGCAGCTTATCGGATGAGCAGTTCTTC. Encoded protein: CASSLSDEQFF.

The chain uses TRBV7-2 and TRBJ2-3, with 15 positions matching TRBD2. CDR1 is SGHTA and CDR2 is FQGNSA in the germline V gene. The CDR3 spans 16 residues. V gave up 5 bases and J gave up 6 bases; unmatched junction bases: 6. This CDR3 reads CASSIGLAGGPDTQYF. CDR3 nucleotides: TGTGCCAGCAGCATTGGACTAGCGGGGGGGCCGGATACGCAGTATTTT.

This chain uses TRBV30 with TRBJ2-3; D gene unclear. Germline CDR1 is GTSNPN and CDR2 is SVGIG (reference sequence). This CDR3 comprises 12 residues. V was clipped by 4 bases and J by 14 bases, with 19 bases between them. The CDR3 here is CAWMVYSSGAYF. The CDR3 DNA follows: TGTGCCTGGATGGTGTATTCCAGTGGTGCGTATTTT.

The rearrangement uses TRBV18 and TRBJ1-3; D might be TRBD1 (6 bases). Germline V gene lookup returns CDR1 KGHSH and CDR2 LQKENI. The CDR3 contains 16 residues. V dropped 2 bases and J dropped 0 bases, with 11 bases sitting between them. CDR3 residues: CASSPTGKGSGNTIYF. The CDR3 DNA follows: TGTGCCAGCTCACCAACAGGGAAGGGCTCTGGAAACACCATATATTTT. The full variable domain, with the rest looked up from reference TRBV18 and TRBJ1-3, is NAGVMQNPRHLVRRRGQEARLRCSPMKGHSHVYWYRQLPEEGLKFMVYLQKENIIDESGMPKERFSAEFPKEGPSILRIQQVVRGDSAAYFCASSPTGKGSGNTIYFGEGSWLTVV.

CDR3: CASSYTDRAEQFF. Here the CDR3 DNA reads TGTGCCAGCAGTTACACCGACAGGGCTGAGCAGTTCTTC. The chain combines TRBV6-5 with TRBJ2-1, with 7 bases aligning to TRBD1. The junction had 4 bases not matched to a gene; V was cut back by 2 bases and J by 9 bases. Germline lookup yields CDR1 MNHEY and CDR2 SVGAGI. The length of the CDR3 is 13 residues.